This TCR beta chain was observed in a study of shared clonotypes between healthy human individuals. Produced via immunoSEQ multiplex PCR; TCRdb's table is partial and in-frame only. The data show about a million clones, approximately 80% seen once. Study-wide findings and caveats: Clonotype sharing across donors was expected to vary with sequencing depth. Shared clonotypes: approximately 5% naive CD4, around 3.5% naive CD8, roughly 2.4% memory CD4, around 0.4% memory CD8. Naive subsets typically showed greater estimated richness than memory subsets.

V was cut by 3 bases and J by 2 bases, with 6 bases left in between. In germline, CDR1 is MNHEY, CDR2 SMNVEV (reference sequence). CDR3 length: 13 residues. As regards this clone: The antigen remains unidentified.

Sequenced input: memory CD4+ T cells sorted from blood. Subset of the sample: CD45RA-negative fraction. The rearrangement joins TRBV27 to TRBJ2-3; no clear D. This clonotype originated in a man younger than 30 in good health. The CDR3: CASSFADTDTQYF. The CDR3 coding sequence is TGTGCCAGCAGTTTTGCCGACACAGATACGCAGTATTTT.